The present T cell receptor (beta chain) was sequenced within a study of shared clonotypes between healthy human individuals. Study-wide results and caveats: Clonotype sharing among donors was thought likely to change with sequencing depth.

The repertoire was sequenced with immunoSEQ multiplex PCR; TCRdb's copy has only in-frame clones and lacks some. Here the sample spans 950,000 to 1,200,000 clones, approximately 80% being singletons. Points on this clone: The antigen is undetermined.

There are 18 residues in the CDR3. CDR1 is LGHNA, CDR2 YNFKEQ, per germline. Trimming took 0 bases from V and 1 from J, leaving 17 bases between them. The receptor was derived from a man younger than 35 in good health. Some clones in this sample may be carry-over from other donors' samples. The sample was memory CD4+ T cells from PBMCs. The sample's subset: CD45RA-negative fraction. The J gene is TRBJ2-3, the V gene TRBV4-2, with a tentative D call TRBD2 (5 bases). Here the CDR3 DNA reads TGTGCCAGCAGCCAAGATAGGCCGGGAAACTCAGGCACAGATACGCAGTATTTT. Encoded protein: CASSQDRPGNSGTDTQYF.